The 17 T cell receptor beta chains below come from one sample, sequenced in a study of circulating tumor DNA in untreated peripheral T-cell lymphoma. The assay was immunoSEQ multiplex PCR, and TCRdb's table has in-frame clones only and misses some. The data hold roughly 9,000 clones, with nearly 85% observed a single time. Sequenced sample: tumor tissue. These receptors came from a human donor with peripheral T-cell lymphoma.

The chain has TRBV5-1 and TRBJ2-7; D is ambiguous. The CDR3 is made up of 16 amino acids. In germline, CDR1 is SGHRS, CDR2 YFSETQ. V was cut by 4 bases and J by 0 bases, with 17 bases left in between. Here the CDR3 reads CASSQDYIATSYEQYF. The CDR3 coding sequence is TGCGCCAGCAGCCAAGATTATATAGCTACCTCCTACGAGCAGTACTTC.

This chain's CDR3 is CAWSEGYKNSPLHF. The CDR3, as DNA: TGTGCCTGGAGTGAAGGGTATAAAAATTCACCCCTCCACTTT. V is TRBV30 and J is TRBJ1-6, with unresolved D. Trimming shortened V by 1 base and J by 7 bases, and 11 bases separated the two germline ends. CDR1 and CDR2 from the germline V gene are GTSNPN and SVGIG (reference sequence). The CDR3 is 14 residues long.

The chain is built from TRBV19 and TRBJ2-1, with TRBD2 as a possible D gene (7 bases). V was shortened by 7 bases and J by 9 bases, with 13 bases between the two germline ends. Germline V gives CDR1 LNHDA, CDR2 SQIVND (reference sequence). This CDR3 has 12 residues. CDR3 region: CASKGGVSEQFF. Written as DNA, the CDR3 is TGTGCCAGTAAAGGGGGGGTTAGTGAGCAGTTCTTC.

The chain uses TRBV6-7 and TRBJ1-3; D might be TRBD1 (6 bases). TRBV6-7 is an open reading frame, and its role is uncertain. V gave up 0 bases and J gave up 0 bases, with 15 bases separating them. CDR3 length: 18 residues. DNA of the CDR3: TGTGCCAGCAGTTACTCGCCCAGACAGGACGTCTCTGGAAACACCATATATTTT. Protein: CASSYSPRQDVSGNTIYF.

The chain has TRBV25-1 and TRBJ2-6; D possibly matches TRBD1 or TRBD2 (6 bases each). The CDR3 runs to 16 residues. V was cut by 7 bases and J by 0 bases, with 13 bases left in between. Germline CDR1 is MGHDK and CDR2 is SYGVNS. CDR3 sequence: CASNGGSLSGANVLTF. In DNA form, the CDR3 reads TGTGCCAGCAACGGGGGCTCCCTCTCTGGGGCCAACGTCCTGACTTTC.

The genes are TRBV19 and TRBJ1-4; no clear D. V was trimmed by 5 bases and J by 3 bases, leaving 13 bases between them. Germline CDR1 reads LNHDA; CDR2 reads SQIVND (reference sequence). The CDR3 totals 15 residues. The CDR3 reads CASSGDRKSNEKLFF. The CDR3 DNA sequence: TGTGCCAGTAGTGGGGATAGGAAGTCTAATGAAAAACTGTTTTTT.

As DNA, the CDR3 is TGTGCCATCAGCCTACAGGGAACTAGCTACAATGAGCAGTTCTTC. Its translation: CAISLQGTSYNEQFF. The chain is built from TRBV6-8 and TRBJ2-1; D might be TRBD1 (6 bases). The CDR3 loop spans 15 amino acids. Trimming pared 10 bases from V and 3 bases from J, leaving 19 bases between. Germline V lookup: CDR1 MNHGY, CDR2 SAAAGT.

The gene calls are TRBV30 and TRBJ2-5; 8 bases map to TRBD1. The J call is in doubt because the DNA end fits TRBJ2-7 better. The CDR3 consists of 11 residues. The V gene's germline CDR1 is GTSNPN and CDR2 SVGIG (reference sequence). CDR3: CAWDRGYEQYF. The CDR3 nucleotides read TGTGCCTGGGACAGGGGCTACGAGCAGTACTTC.

The chain has TRBV19 and TRBJ1-5, with 9 nucleotides matching TRBD1. The germline V gene has CDR1 LNHDA and CDR2 SQIVND (reference sequence). This CDR3 comprises 15 residues. The V segment lost 4 bases and the J segment 3 bases; nucleotides outside the gene matches: 4. The CDR3 spells CASSSRTGDNQPQHF. For the CDR3, the DNA is TGTGCCAGTAGTAGTCGGACAGGGGACAATCAGCCCCAGCATTTT.

The chain combines TRBV18 with TRBJ2-3; TRBD1 matches at 8 bases. There are 15 residues in the CDR3. After removal of 3 bases from V and 4 bases from J, the junction contained 6 bases not matched to a gene. Germline V gives CDR1 KGHSH, CDR2 LQKENI. CDR3 sequence (DNA): TGTGCCAGCTCACCTTCGACAGGGGATCCAGATACGCAGTATTTT. Translation gives CASSPSTGDPDTQYF.

The chain uses TRBV2 and TRBJ1-1; no clear D. V was shortened by 7 bases and J by 5 bases, with 11 bases between the two germline ends. The CDR3 sequence is 12 residues long. CDR1 is SNHLY, CDR2 FYNNEI, per germline. The CDR3 bases are TGTGCCAGCATTGAGGGATGGACTGAAGCTTTCTTT. Protein sequence: CASIEGWTEAFF.

The rearrangement uses TRBV29-1 and TRBJ1-1; D gene unclear. Trimming shortened V by 2 bases and J by 0 bases, and 4 bases separated the two germline ends. This CDR3 region has 12 residues. Per the germline V gene, CDR1 is SQVTM and CDR2 is ANQGSEA. CDR3 loop: CSVELLNTEAFF. In DNA form, the CDR3 reads TGCAGCGTTGAACTTTTGAACACTGAAGCTTTCTTT.

The rearrangement uses TRBV19 and TRBJ1-1; weak D call: TRBD1 (6 bases). The CDR3 runs to 14 residues. V lost 5 bases and J 5 bases, leaving 15 bases between the germline ends. Germline values: CDR1 LNHDA, CDR2 SQIVND (reference sequence). The CDR3 loop is CASSWDNRGTEAFF. In nucleotides, the CDR3 is TGTGCCAGTAGTTGGGACAACCGTGGGACTGAAGCTTTCTTT.

The rearrangement uses TRBV19 and TRBJ1-1; D is possibly TRBD1 (6 bases). CDR3 length equals 15 residues. Per the germline V gene, CDR1 is LNHDA and CDR2 is SQIVND (reference sequence). V lost 3 bases and J lost 1, with 12 bases in between. For the CDR3, the DNA is TGTGCCAGTAGTATCTCAGGGGAGTCGAACACTGAAGCTTTCTTT. It yields the protein CASSISGESNTEAFF.

The V and J genes are TRBV25-1 and TRBJ2-6; D unresolved. Per the germline V gene, CDR1 is MGHDK and CDR2 is SYGVNS. This CDR3 contains 15 residues. The V and J ends lost 6 bases and 1 base respectively, with 10 bases between them. As DNA, the CDR3 is TGTGCCAGCAGCCCTAGTGGGTCTGGGGCCAACGTCCTGACTTTC. Translating gives CASSPSGSGANVLTF.

The CDR3 region has the DNA TGTGCCAGTAGTATAGATTGGGAGACAGGGTGGTACGAGCAGTACTTC. Its translation: CASSIDWETGWYEQYF. The chain is built from TRBV19 and TRBJ2-7, with 7 bases fitting TRBD1. The CDR3 loop spans 16 amino acids. The V gene's germline CDR1 is LNHDA and CDR2 SQIVND (reference sequence). The ends lost 0 bases at V and 4 bases at J; junction bases unmatched: 9.

This clone occurred once. V is TRBV1 and J is TRBJ1-2. TRBV1 is listed as a pseudogene. This CDR3 contains 16 residues. The CDR3 is CASSQAPHTGDYGYTF. The CDR3 DNA is TGCGCCAGCAGCCAAGCCCCCCACACCGGGGACTATGGCTACACCTTC.